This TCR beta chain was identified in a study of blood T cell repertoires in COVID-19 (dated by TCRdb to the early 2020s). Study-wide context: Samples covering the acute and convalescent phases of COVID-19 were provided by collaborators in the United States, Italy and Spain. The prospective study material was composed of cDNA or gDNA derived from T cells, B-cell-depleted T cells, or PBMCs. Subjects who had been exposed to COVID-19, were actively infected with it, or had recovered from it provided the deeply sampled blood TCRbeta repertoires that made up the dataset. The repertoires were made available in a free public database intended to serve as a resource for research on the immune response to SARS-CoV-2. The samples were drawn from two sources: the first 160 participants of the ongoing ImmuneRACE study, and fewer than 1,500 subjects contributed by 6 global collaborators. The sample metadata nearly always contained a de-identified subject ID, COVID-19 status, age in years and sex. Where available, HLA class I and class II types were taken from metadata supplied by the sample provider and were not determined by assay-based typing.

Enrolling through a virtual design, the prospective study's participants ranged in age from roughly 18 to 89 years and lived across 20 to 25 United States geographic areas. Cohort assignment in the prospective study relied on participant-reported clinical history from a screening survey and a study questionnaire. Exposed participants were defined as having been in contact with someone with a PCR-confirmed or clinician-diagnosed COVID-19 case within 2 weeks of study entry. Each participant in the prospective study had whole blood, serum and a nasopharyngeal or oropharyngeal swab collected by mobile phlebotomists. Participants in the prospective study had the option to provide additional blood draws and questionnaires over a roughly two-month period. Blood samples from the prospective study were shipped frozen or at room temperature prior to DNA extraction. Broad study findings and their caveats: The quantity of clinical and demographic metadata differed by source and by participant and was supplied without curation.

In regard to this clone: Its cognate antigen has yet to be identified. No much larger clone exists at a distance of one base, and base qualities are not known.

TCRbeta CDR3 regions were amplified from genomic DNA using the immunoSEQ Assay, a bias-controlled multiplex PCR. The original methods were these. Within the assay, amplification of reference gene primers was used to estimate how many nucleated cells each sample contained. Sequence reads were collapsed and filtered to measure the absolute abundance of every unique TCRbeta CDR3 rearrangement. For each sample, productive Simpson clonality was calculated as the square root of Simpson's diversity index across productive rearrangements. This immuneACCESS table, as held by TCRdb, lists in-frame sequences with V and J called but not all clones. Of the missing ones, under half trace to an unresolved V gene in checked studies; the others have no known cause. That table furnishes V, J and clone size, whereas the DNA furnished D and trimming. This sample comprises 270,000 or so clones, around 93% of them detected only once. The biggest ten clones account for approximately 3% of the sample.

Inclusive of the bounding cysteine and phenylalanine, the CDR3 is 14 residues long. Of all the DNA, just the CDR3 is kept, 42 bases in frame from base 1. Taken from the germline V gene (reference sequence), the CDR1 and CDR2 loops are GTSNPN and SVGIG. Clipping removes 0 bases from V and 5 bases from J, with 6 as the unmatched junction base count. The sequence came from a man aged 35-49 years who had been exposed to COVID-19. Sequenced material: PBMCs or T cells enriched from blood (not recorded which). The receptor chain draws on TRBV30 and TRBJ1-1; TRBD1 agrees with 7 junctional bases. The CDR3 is CAWSVRQGWTEAFF. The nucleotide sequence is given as TGTGCCTGGAGTGTACGACAGGGCTGGACTGAAGCTTTCTTT.